Each of the 30 T cell receptor beta chains below was sequenced from the same sample in a study of blood T cell repertoires in COVID-19. TCRdb's table, derived via immunoSEQ multiplex PCR, lists solely in-frame clones and lacks some. The table includes approximately 470,000 clones, 80% to 90% detected once. Sequenced input: peripheral blood. The origin of the receptors is a human donor in a cohort sampled during active COVID-19.

This clone was observed a handful of times. This sequence joins TRBV5-1 and TRBJ1-1; D is unresolved. Trimming left V 1 base short and J 11 bases short, with 18 bases between. Germline V gene data show CDR1 as SGHRS and CDR2 as YFSETQ. The CDR3 extends over 14 amino acids. Here the CDR3 reads CASSLRGRNRGAFF. For the CDR3, the DNA is TGCGCCAGCAGCTTGCGCGGAAGAAACCGAGGGGCTTTCTTT.

The chain employs TRBV9 and TRBJ1-1; D ambiguous. This CDR3 has 14 residues. From germline, CDR1 is SGDLS and CDR2 YYNGEE. The V gene lost 0 bases and the J gene lost 3 bases, with 9 bases spanning the gap. The CDR3 DNA reads TGTGCCAGCAGCGTAGTATCAGGCTACACTGAAGCTTTCTTT. Protein: CASSVVSGYTEAFF.

This chain connects TRBV9 to TRBJ2-7, with D uncertain. The CDR3 is 14 residues long. The V end was cut by 3 bases, the J end by 0 bases, with 10 bases between. Germline V gene sequence: CDR1 SGDLS, CDR2 YYNGEE. The CDR3 sequence: CASSARQHSYEQYF. Written as DNA, the CDR3 is TGTGCCAGCAGCGCGAGGCAGCACTCCTACGAGCAGTACTTC.

Comments on this clone: The sample has other DNA sequences that encode this CDR3 too. The rearrangement joins TRBV18 to TRBJ2-7, with TRBD1 identical over 11 bases. V dropped 6 bases and J dropped 4; count of bases not matched to a gene: 5. The CDR3 totals 14 residues. CDR1 and CDR2 (germline): KGHSH, LQKENI. CDR3 DNA: TGTGCCAGCTCGCCCGGGACAGGGGGGTACGAGCAGTACTTC. The encoded protein is CASSPGTGGYEQYF.

The chain employs TRBV6-5 and TRBJ2-2; 9 bases fit TRBD1. Germline CDR1 MNHEY, CDR2 SVGAGI. Trimming cost V 8 bases and J 5 bases; bases outside gene matches: 6. The CDR3 sequence is 14 residues long. CDR3 sequence reads: CASVRDRATGELFF. The CDR3 nucleotides are TGTGCCAGCGTCCGGGACAGGGCGACCGGGGAGCTGTTTTTT.

This chain connects TRBV3-1 (or the pseudogene TRBV3-2) to TRBJ1-1; no clear D. The V end lost 2 bases, the J end lost 9 bases, and 10 bases lay between the germline ends. CDR3 length equals 12 residues. Germline CDR1 LGHDT, CDR2 YNNKEL (reference sequence). CDR3 loop: CASSQSQSKAFF. The CDR3 DNA follows: TGTGCCAGCAGCCAATCGCAGTCAAAAGCTTTCTTT.

The chain uses TRBV5-6 and TRBJ2-7; 10 bases are a match to TRBD1. From germline, CDR1 is SGHDT and CDR2 YYEEEE. After removal of 2 bases from V and 5 bases from J, the junction contained 7 bases not matched to a gene. CDR3 length: 15 amino acids. The CDR3 protein is CASSFDGTGADEQYF. The CDR3 bases are TGTGCCAGCAGCTTTGACGGGACAGGGGCAGACGAGCAGTACTTC. Using reference TRBV5-6 and TRBJ2-7 for the parts outside the CDR3, the full variable domain is DAGVTQSPTHLIKTRGQQVTLRCSPKSGHDTVSWYQQALGQGPQFIFQYYEEEERQRGNFPDRFSGHQFPNYSSELNVNALLLGDSALYLCASSFDGTGADEQYFGPGTRLTVT.

This clone was counted a single time. The CDR3 reads CASSQVGYNEQFF. Here the CDR3 DNA reads TGTGCCAGCAGCCAAGTCGGGTACAATGAGCAGTTCTTC. The chain uses TRBV14 and TRBJ2-1; D uncertain. The CDR3 runs 13 residues. V lost 1 base and J 4 bases, leaving 5 bases between the germline ends. Germline values: CDR1 SGHDN, CDR2 FVKESK.

This chain uses TRBV4-1 with TRBJ2-7, with TRBD2 identical over 8 bases. Trimming removed 0 bases from V and 2 bases from J; junction bases left unmatched: 6. Germline values: CDR1 MGHRA, CDR2 YSYEKL. The CDR3 contains 16 residues. CDR3 residues: CASSQDWTSRPYEQYF. The CDR3 DNA reads TGCGCCAGCAGCCAAGACTGGACTAGCCGACCCTACGAGCAGTACTTC.

This chain uses TRBV28 with TRBJ2-6; tentative D call: TRBD1 (6 bases). V was trimmed by 4 bases and J by 0 bases, leaving 7 bases between them. CDR1 MDHEN and CDR2 SYDVKM come from the germline V gene. The CDR3 length is 15 residues. The CDR3 loop is CASSYRASGANVLTF. DNA for the CDR3: TGTGCCAGCAGTTACAGGGCCTCTGGGGCCAACGTCCTGACTTTC.

The genes are TRBV9 and TRBJ2-2; D is unresolved. Trimming left V 4 bases short and J 7 bases short, with 8 bases between. The CDR3 runs to 12 residues. Germline V lookup: CDR1 SGDLS, CDR2 YYNGEE. The CDR3 region has the DNA TGTGCCAGCAGCACCCCGGGCGGGGAGCTGTTTTTT. The encoded protein is CASSTPGGELFF. The full variable domain, completed using reference TRBV9 and TRBJ2-2, is DSGVTQTPKHLITATGQRVTLRCSPRSGDLSVYWYQQSLDQGLQFLIQYYNGEERAKGNILERFSAQQFPDLHSELNLSSLELGDSALYFCASSTPGGELFFGEGSRLTVL.

The chain's CDR3 is CASSPVTSGIQTETQYF. CDR3 nucleotide sequence: TGTGCCAGCAGCCCTGTGACTAGCGGGATCCAAACAGAGACCCAGTACTTC. The chain joins TRBV3-1 (or the pseudogene TRBV3-2) to TRBJ2-5; 11 bases are shared with TRBD2. Germline V gives CDR1 LGHDT, CDR2 YNNKEL (reference sequence). The CDR3 is 17 amino acids. V shed 4 bases and J 4 bases; nucleotides not matched to a gene: 11.

The V gene is TRBV7-3, the J gene TRBJ2-1; 7 bases align to TRBD2. V lost 1 base to trimming and J lost 0 bases; unmatched junction nucleotides: 0. The V gene's germline CDR1 is SGHTA and CDR2 FQGTGA. This CDR3 region has 15 residues. CDR3 DNA sequence: TGTGCCAGCAGCTTAAGCGGGAGCTCCTACAATGAGCAGTTCTTC. The encoded protein is CASSLSGSSYNEQFF.

The chain couples TRBV19 to TRBJ2-2, with 7 bases aligning to TRBD1. The V segment lost 5 bases and the J segment 4 bases; nucleotides outside the gene matches: 10. The CDR3 is made up of 16 amino acids. In germline, CDR1 is LNHDA, CDR2 SQIVND (reference sequence). This CDR3 is CASSDPGTAFTGELFF. For the CDR3, the DNA is TGTGCCAGTAGTGACCCCGGGACAGCCTTCACCGGGGAGCTGTTTTTT.

The J gene is TRBJ1-4, the V gene TRBV5-1; D uncertain. CDR3 length equals 16 residues. The germline V gene encodes CDR1 SGHRS and CDR2 YFSETQ. V shed 4 bases and J shed 5 bases, with 18 bases lying between them. CDR3 bases: TGCGCCAGCAGCCGGACTCTAGGGAGGGAGAATGAAAAACTGTTTTTT. Its protein is CASSRTLGRENEKLFF.

The rearrangement uses TRBV19 and TRBJ2-1, with D perhaps TRBD2 (6 bases). Deletions cut 6 bases from V and 9 bases from J, with 15 bases between. The CDR3 extends over 13 amino acids. The V gene's germline CDR1 is LNHDA and CDR2 SQIVND (reference sequence). The CDR3 DNA follows: TGTGCCAGTAGCGCCATTGGGGGGAGTGAGCAGTTCTTC. Translation: CASSAIGGSEQFF.

The sample holds one count of this clone. The chain links TRBV7-3 to TRBJ1-1; D unresolved. The V gene lost 5 bases and the J gene lost 3 bases, with 10 bases spanning the gap. This CDR3 spans 13 amino acids. Germline CDR1 and CDR2: SGHTA and FQGTGA. The CDR3, as DNA: TGTGCCAGCAGCGTCGCTGCGGACACTGAAGCTTTCTTT. This codes for CASSVAADTEAFF.

This chain connects TRBV5-4 to TRBJ1-1; maybe TRBD1 (6 bases). V lost 4 bases and J lost 1, with 14 bases in between. Looked up from germline, CDR1 is SGHNT and CDR2 is YYREEE (reference sequence). CDR3 size: 15 residues. CDR3 loop: CASSQPNRENTEAFF. In DNA, the CDR3 is TGTGCCAGCAGCCAACCCAACAGGGAGAACACTGAAGCTTTCTTT.

Worth noting for this clone: A read error may produce the germline difference seen at one junction end. The chain links TRBV10-1 to TRBJ2-7, with D perhaps being TRBD1 or TRBD2 (5 bases each). The germline V gene encodes CDR1 WNHNN and CDR2 SYGVQD (reference sequence). The CDR3 runs to 13 residues. Here the CDR3 DNA reads TGCGCCAGCGGTGAGAGGGGCAGGTCCGAGCAGTACTTC. It is translated as CASGERGRSEQYF.

V usage is TRBV4-1 and J usage is TRBJ2-3; D might be TRBD2 (7 bases). Looked up from germline, CDR1 is MGHRA and CDR2 is YSYEKL. This CDR3 has 17 amino acids. V lost 6 bases and J 4 bases, leaving 23 bases between the germline ends. CDR3 loop: CASSGIHSGQGPDTQYF. The CDR3 region has the DNA TGCGCCAGCAGTGGAATCCATAGCGGGCAGGGGCCAGATACGCAGTATTTT.

The chain has TRBV10-1 and TRBJ2-5; the D gene is possibly TRBD1 (6 bases). Trimming pared 3 bases from V and 2 bases from J, leaving 13 bases between. Germline-derived CDR1 and CDR2 are WNHNN and SYGVQD (reference sequence). The length of the CDR3 is 15 residues. CDR3 bases: TGCGCCAGCAGTGACCAGGGGTTGGGTCAAGAGACCCAGTACTTC. It yields the protein CASSDQGLGQETQYF.

This sequence joins TRBV19 and TRBJ1-6; TRBD1 agrees at 9 bases. CDR1 and CDR2 from the germline V gene are LNHDA and SQIVND (reference sequence). Losses at the gene ends were 8 bases for V and 4 bases for J; bases not matched to a gene: 3. The CDR3 covers 14 residues. Here the CDR3 DNA reads TGTGCCAGTGCCGGGACAGGGTATAATTCACCCCTCCACTTT. Amino acid sequence: CASAGTGYNSPLHF.

The genes are TRBV28 and TRBJ1-5; perhaps TRBD1 as D (5 bases). V was clipped by 7 bases and J by 6 bases, with 13 bases between them. Germline values: CDR1 MDHEN, CDR2 SYDVKM. CDR3 length equals 13 residues. The CDR3: CASTQGYIQPQHF. The CDR3 bases are TGTGCCAGCACCCAGGGTTACATTCAGCCCCAGCATTTT.

The J gene is TRBJ1-1, the V gene TRBV5-1; D is ambiguous. The CDR3 totals 12 residues. The V gene's germline CDR1 is SGHRS and CDR2 YFSETQ. The germline V and J ends were trimmed by 4 bases and 4 bases, with 8 bases remaining between them. The CDR3 DNA sequence: TGCGCCAGCAGCCAGGAAGGCACTGAAGCTTTCTTT. As protein: CASSQEGTEAFF.

This chain uses TRBV29-1 with TRBJ2-1; D possibly corresponds to TRBD1 (6 bases). Germline CDR1 SQVTM, CDR2 ANQGSEA. The CDR3 covers 15 residues. Trimming cost V 4 bases and J 3 bases, with 16 bases left between them. CDR3 amino acids: CSVGGQPGYYNEQFF. The CDR3 DNA sequence: TGCAGCGTTGGGGGGCAGCCAGGGTACTACAATGAGCAGTTCTTC.

The rearrangement joins TRBV3-1 (or the pseudogene TRBV3-2) to TRBJ1-1, with D maybe TRBD1 (6 bases). V was shortened by 1 base and J by 2 bases, with 14 bases between the two germline ends. The CDR3 covers 16 residues. Per germline, CDR1 LGHDT and CDR2 YNNKEL (reference sequence). The CDR3 region is CASSQVQGKRNTEAFF. The CDR3 nucleotides read TGTGCCAGCAGCCAAGTACAGGGTAAGAGAAACACTGAAGCTTTCTTT.

J is TRBJ1-6 and V is TRBV29-1; 7 bases match TRBD1. The junction had 4 bases not matched to a gene; V was cut back by 5 bases and J by 6 bases. Germline CDR1 SQVTM, CDR2 ANQGSEA. The CDR3 runs 13 residues. Written as DNA, the CDR3 is TGCAGCGTTAAGACAGGGTCTAATTCACCCCTCCACTTT. Translation gives CSVKTGSNSPLHF.

The chain combines TRBV5-4 with TRBJ1-6; D is uncertain. CDR3 length: 15 amino acids. Looked up from germline, CDR1 is SGHNT and CDR2 is YYREEE (reference sequence). V lost 0 bases and J 7 bases, leaving 11 bases between the germline ends. The CDR3 nucleotides are TGTGCCAGCAGCTTGGATCAGCGAAGCAATTCACCCCTCCACTTT. This gives the protein CASSLDQRSNSPLHF.

The rearrangement uses TRBV6-2 or TRBV6-3 and TRBJ1-4; no firm D call. The CDR3 contains 16 residues. Per germline, CDR1 MNHEY and CDR2 SVGEGT. Trimming shortened V by 4 bases and J by 0 bases, and 12 bases separated the two germline ends. This chain's CDR3 is CASSSYSSPTNEKLFF. CDR3 DNA: TGTGCCAGCAGTTCGTACAGCAGTCCAACTAATGAAAAACTGTTTTTT.

The gene calls are TRBV5-4 and TRBJ1-3; possible D gene TRBD1, 5 bases. This CDR3 is 16 amino acids long. Per the germline V gene, CDR1 is SGHNT and CDR2 is YYREEE (reference sequence). Between the trimmed V and J ends, which lost 0 bases and 0 bases, there was a span of 10 bases. The CDR3 DNA sequence: TGTGCCAGCAGCTTGGCCAACAGGCCCTCTGGAAACACCATATATTTT. It encodes CASSLANRPSGNTIYF.